A single sample is the source of the 10 T cell receptor beta chains below, sequenced in a study of blood T cell repertoires in COVID-19. Sequenced by immunoSEQ multiplex PCR; TCRdb stores in-frame clones only, minus some. The repertoire holds around 390,000 clones, around nine tenths seen once, with roughly 10% in the top ten. Sequencing was carried out using PBMCs or T cells enriched from blood (not recorded which). These receptor sequences come from a woman between 50 and 59 years old who had recovered from COVID-19.

The sample holds one count of this clone. The rearrangement uses TRBV4-1 and TRBJ1-2; 9 bases align to TRBD1. V lost 2 bases, J lost 4 bases, and 5 bases stayed unmatched. The CDR3 runs to 15 residues. From germline, CDR1 is MGHRA and CDR2 YSYEKL. The CDR3: CASSQRQGDVYGYTF. CDR3 nucleotides: TGCGCCAGCAGCCAACGACAGGGGGATGTCTATGGCTACACCTTC.

The chain couples TRBV7-3 to TRBJ2-1; D gene uncertain. Germline V gene lookup returns CDR1 SGHTA and CDR2 FQGTGA. Trimming shortened V by 5 bases and J by 4 bases, and 9 bases separated the two germline ends. CDR3 length: 13 amino acids. This CDR3 reads CASSQTAYNEQFF. CDR3 nucleotides: TGTGCCAGCAGCCAAACAGCTTACAATGAGCAGTTCTTC.

The V and J genes are TRBV3-1 (or the pseudogene TRBV3-2) and TRBJ2-1; 9 nucleotides line up with TRBD2. Germline trimming cut 4 bases from V and 7 bases from J; bases unmatched to any gene: 2. Germline CDR1 reads LGHDT; CDR2 reads YNNKEL (reference sequence). The CDR3 extends over 13 amino acids. The CDR3 DNA follows: TGTGCCAGCAGCCTGGGACTAGCTAATGAGCAGTTCTTC. Its protein product is CASSLGLANEQFF.

The chain joins TRBV18 to TRBJ2-4; 10 bases match TRBD1. CDR1 is KGHSH, CDR2 LQKENI, per germline. The CDR3 covers 15 residues. Trimming removed 6 bases from V and 8 bases from J; junction bases left unmatched: 10. The CDR3 DNA reads as TGTGCCAGCTCCTCAGGGACAGGGGATGTGTACATTCAGTACTTC. Translating it yields CASSSGTGDVYIQYF.

The chain combines TRBV18 with TRBJ1-1; the D gene is possibly TRBD1 (5 bases). Trimming removed 8 bases from V and 0 bases from J, with 7 bases in between. The germline gives CDR1 KGHSH, CDR2 LQKENI. The CDR3 spans 12 residues. CDR3 loop: CASQTVNTEAFF. CDR3 sequence (DNA): TGTGCCAGCCAGACAGTGAACACTGAAGCTTTCTTT.

The chain couples TRBV2 to TRBJ1-5; D remains unclear. The CDR3 is 18 amino acids. Between the trimmed V and J ends, which lost 0 bases and 2 bases, there was a span of 17 bases. Germline CDR1 reads SNHLY; CDR2 reads FYNNEI. The CDR3 protein is CASSEAIRNSGGNQPQHF. The DNA of the CDR3 is TGTGCCAGCAGTGAAGCGATACGGAATTCGGGTGGCAATCAGCCCCAGCATTTT.

The V call is TRBV6-5, the J call TRBJ2-3, with D perhaps matching TRBD2 (6 bases). The CDR3 is 14 residues long. Per the germline V gene, CDR1 is MNHEY and CDR2 is SVGAGI. V lost 5 bases and J 6 bases, leaving 15 bases between the germline ends. The chain's CDR3 is CASSPWRGADTQYF. The DNA for the CDR3 is TGTGCCAGCAGTCCCTGGCGGGGTGCCGATACGCAGTATTTT.

The rearrangement links TRBV4-3 to TRBJ2-1; 8 bases match TRBD2. Losses at the gene ends were 0 bases for V and 3 bases for J; bases not matched to a gene: 4. This CDR3 region has 16 residues. Germline V lookup: CDR1 LGHNA, CDR2 YSLEER. CDR3 sequence: CASSQDSLAVYNEQFF. CDR3 nucleotide sequence: TGCGCCAGCAGCCAAGATTCACTAGCGGTCTACAATGAGCAGTTCTTC.

The rearrangement links TRBV19 to TRBJ1-5; D gene uncertain. CDR1 and CDR2 (germline): LNHDA, SQIVND (reference sequence). The V end was cut by 8 bases, the J end by 7 bases, with 21 bases between. CDR3 length: 15 residues. The CDR3 region has the DNA TGTGCCAGTGCGCGCGGTCGGAACTCTTGGCAGCCCCAGCATTTT. Its translation is CASARGRNSWQPQHF.

V is TRBV6-5 and J is TRBJ1-2; 8 bases are a match to TRBD1. Germline V gene lookup returns CDR1 MNHEY and CDR2 SVGAGI. With 6 bases clipped from V and 7 bases from J, the junction kept 13 bases outside the gene matches. The CDR3 sequence is 15 residues long. CDR3 residues: CASRSGTGKGVGYTF. The DNA for the CDR3 is TGTGCCAGCAGATCAGGGACAGGAAAGGGCGTTGGCTACACCTTC.